Listed below are T cell receptor beta chains from one sample, sequenced in a study of T cells in tumors after PD-1 blockade. Assay: immunoSEQ multiplex PCR; the TCRdb copy retains only in-frame clones and omits some. Among 60,000 to 65,000 clones listed, about 74% were seen once. Source: PBMCs, taken after anti-PD-1 treatment. All receptors derive from a human donor with basal cell carcinoma. Both conserved end residues are part of each CDR3. D genes are given only for firm matches. The size entry is marked missing in some rows and otherwise reads once, few, many or a size class.

>NA|TRBJ1-5|TRBV19|NA
TGTGCCAGTAGTATAAGAGGGACGTTCAATCAGCCCCAGCATTTT
CASSIRGTFNQPQHF
>few|TRBJ1-6|TRBV7-8|NA
TGTGCCAGCAGTCGGCGCGGGGGGGGTAGAGGGAATTCACCCCTCCACTTT
CASSRRGGGRGNSPLHF
>once|TRBJ2-5|TRBV7-9|NA
TGTGCCAGCAGCTTCGGCACTGGCCAAGAGACCCAGTACTTC
CASSFGTGQETQYF
>NA|TRBJ1-2|TRBV5-4|NA
TGTGCCAGCAGCTTCGATCAGGGATCTAACTATGGCTACACCTTC
CASSFDQGSNYGYTF
>NA|TRBJ1-2|TRBV30|NA
TGTGCCTGGGAACCCCTTGGGGGGCTTGTGGCTAACTATGGCTACACCTTC
CAWEPLGGLVANYGYTF
>NA|TRBJ2-7|TRBV10-3|NA
TGTGCCATCAGTGAGTCTCACGAGTACGAGCAGTACTTC
CAISESHEYEQYF
>NA|TRBJ2-3|TRBV13|NA
TGTGCCAGCAGCTCATTCGGGTCCCGCACAGATACGCAGTATTTT
CASSSFGSRTDTQYF
>NA|TRBJ2-5|TRBV7-9|NA
TGTGCCAGCAGCTTAGATGAGGCGTGGCAGACCCAGTACTTC
CASSLDEAWQTQYF
>NA|TRBJ1-1|TRBV9|TRBD1
TGTGCCAGCAGCTCCCAGGGACAGCGTATGAACACTGAAGCTTTCTTT
CASSSQGQRMNTEAFF
>once|TRBJ2-5|TRBV21-1|NA
TGTGCCAGCAGCAAAGCGCCCCCGACCAGGGGGGAGACCCAGTACTTC
CASSKAPPTRGETQYF
>few|TRBJ1-1|TRBV5-6|NA
TGTGCCAGCAGCGTCGGCCAGGACACTGAAGCTTTCTTT
CASSVGQDTEAFF
>once|TRBJ2-5|TRBV4-1|NA
TGCGCCAGCAGCCAAGAAAGCGAGCTAGCGCTAGAGACCCAGTACTTC
CASSQESELALETQYF
>NA|TRBJ2-1|TRBV2|TRBD2
TGTGCCAGTTTAGCGGGGCCCTACAATGAGCAGTTCTTC
CASLAGPYNEQFF
>few|TRBJ2-5|TRBV4-1|TRBD1
TGCGCCAGCAGCCAAGATGGGGCAGGGGGTGAGACCCAGTACTTC
CASSQDGAGGETQYF
>NA|TRBJ2-1|TRBV10-3|TRBD2
TGTGCCATCAATACACTAGCGGGGGGCTTCAATGAGCAGTTCTTC
CAINTLAGGFNEQFF
>once|TRBJ2-6|TRBV12-5|NA
TGTGCTAGTGGTTCCCTAATTGGGGGGGCCTCTGGGGCCAACGTCCTGACTTTC
CASGSLIGGASGANVLTF
>NA|TRBJ2-7|TRBV7-2|NA
TGTGCCAGCAGCTTAGGACAATCCTTAGTGGGCTACGAGCAGTACTTC
CASSLGQSLVGYEQYF
>NA|TRBJ2-7|TRBV1|NA
TGCACCAGCAGCCACCGGGACACTGTATACGAGCAGTACTTC
CTSSHRDTVYEQYF
>NA|TRBJ1-1|TRBV4-1|NA
TGCGCCAGCAGCCAAGATCCCGGATCTGAAGCTTTCTTT
CASSQDPGSEAFF
>once|TRBJ2-7|TRBV7-9|NA
TGTGCCAGCAGCTTAGCGCGGGATTCCTACGAGCAGTACTTC
CASSLARDSYEQYF